This TCR beta chain was recovered during a study of early T cells in non-severe SARS-CoV-2 infection. Germline CDR1 and CDR2: MNHEY and SVGAGI. The junction had 2 bases not matched to a gene; V was cut back by 5 bases and J by 9 bases. The CDR3 length is 12 residues. Individual cDNA molecules were tagged with unique molecular identifiers, the study reported. TCRdb passed the 5' RACE reads through MiXCR, listing each CDR3 protein once. Of tens of thousands of distinct CDR3 sequences in the sample, about an eighth were seen once. This clonotype has a count of ten or more. The sample consisted of whole blood. The rearrangement uses TRBV6-5 and TRBJ1-4; 8 bases are a match to TRBD1. This receptor was obtained from an adult who was a healthcare worker with PCR-confirmed SARS-CoV-2 infection or an uninfected control (not recorded which). The CDR3 protein is CASSGTGKKLFF. The CDR3 region has the DNA TGTGCCAGCAGTGGGACAGGAAAAAAACTGTTTTTT.